This TCR beta chain originates from a study of glioma-infiltrating T cells. CDR3 length: 15 residues. The V gene's germline CDR1 is MNHEY and CDR2 SVGEGT. Trimming cost V 6 bases and J 0 bases, with 9 bases left between them. Amplification of TCR alpha and beta CDR3 regions from RNA used iRepertoire nested multiplex PCR. In TCRdb, the multiplex PCR reads were re-called with MiXCR into one record per CDR3 protein. Here the sample spans about 190,000 distinct CDR3 sequences, around 30% being singletons. This clonotype showed up just once. The TCR originated in a human donor with low-grade glioma or glioblastoma, undergoing nonglioma brain surgery, or in good health (not recorded which). This rearrangement joins TRBV6-2 or TRBV6-3 to TRBJ2-6; D remains ambiguous. Material: glioma tissue, nonneoplastic brain tissue, or PBMCs (not recorded which). CDR3 region: CASSDHGSGANVLTF. CDR3 DNA: TGTGCCAGCAGCGACCATGGCTCTGGGGCCAACGTCCTGACTTTC.